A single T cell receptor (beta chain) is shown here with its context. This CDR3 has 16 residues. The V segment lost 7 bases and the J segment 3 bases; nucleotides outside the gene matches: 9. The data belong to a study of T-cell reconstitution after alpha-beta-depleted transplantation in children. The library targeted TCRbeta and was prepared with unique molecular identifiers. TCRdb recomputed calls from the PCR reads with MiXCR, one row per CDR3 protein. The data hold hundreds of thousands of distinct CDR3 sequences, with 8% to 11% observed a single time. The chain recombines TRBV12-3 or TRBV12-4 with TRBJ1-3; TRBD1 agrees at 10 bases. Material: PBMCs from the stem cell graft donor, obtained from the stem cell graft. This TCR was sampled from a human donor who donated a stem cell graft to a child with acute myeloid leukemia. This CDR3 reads CASTYPGQGNGNTIYF. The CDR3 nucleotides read TGTGCCAGCACCTACCCGGGACAGGGGAATGGAAACACCATATATTTT.